This T cell receptor beta chain stems from a study of memory CD4+ T cells and cytomegalovirus serostatus. Study summary: Healthy Belgian adult donors included about nine CMV-positive and some 23 CMV-negative people.

The sort gate was single viable CD3+CD4+CD8-CD45RO+ cells for memory CD4+ T cells. Serostatus was set by detecting CMV pp150, pp28, p38, p52 IgG. Germline values: CDR1 SGHTA, CDR2 FQGTGA. Trimming pared 2 bases from V and 5 bases from J, leaving 6 bases between. The CDR3 has 13 residues. This table comes from immunoSEQ multiplex PCR, and its TCRdb copy is limited to in-frame clones, with some not included. The table has roughly 45,000 clones, 60% to 80% seen once. Sequenced material: memory CD4+ T cells from blood. The V gene is TRBV7-3, the J gene TRBJ2-2; D gene uncertain. The sequence was obtained from an adult in good health and CMV-seronegative. The CDR3, as DNA: TGTGCCAGCAGCTTATCTGGAACCGGGGAGCTGTTTTTT. Translation gives CASSLSGTGELFF.